The T cell receptor (beta chain) under discussion was sequenced for a study of vaccination and CD4 T cells after COVID-19. Study information: Nasal swab PCR had shown SARS-CoV-2 positivity in the convalescent patients (roughly 9 mild cases, one severe case). Samples taken post-COVID came a median around 100 days after diagnosis, ranging from 35 to 161. A few convalescent patients gave samples at day 14 and days 161 to 241 post-vaccination.

Sequence data for DNA of cultured CD4+ T cells were generated by the Oncomine TCR Beta short-read assay. Each CDR3 protein gets one entry after TCRdb re-called the PCR reads with MiXCR. The sample holds around 27,000 distinct CDR3 sequences; 28% are singletons and the top ten take under 8.5%. V lost 7 bases, J lost 4 bases, and 8 bases stayed unmatched. CDR3 length equals 15 residues. CDR1 is MNHNS and CDR2 is SASEGT in the germline V gene. Time point meaning: late sampling 161 to 241 days after vaccination in a few convalescent patients. As for treatment: approximately nine-day PBMC culture with coronavirus spike peptide pools or control peptides (ViraFEST assay). Comments on this clonotype: Its specificity is not known.

The sequences come from CD4+ T cells from blood, cultured in vitro, collected about 7 months after SARS-CoV-2 vaccination. The chain couples TRBV6-1 to TRBJ2-3; 10 bases align to TRBD2. This receptor was taken from a human donor who had recovered from COVID-19. The CDR3 here is CASTPTSGRPDTQYF. For the CDR3, the DNA is TGTGCCAGCACTCCGACTAGCGGGCGACCAGATACGCAGTATTTT.